This T cell receptor beta chain was observed in a study of blood T cell repertoires in COVID-19. Study-wide background: Sites in the United States, Italy and Spain provided acute and convalescent COVID-19 samples. PBMCs, B-cell-depleted T cells, or T cells were the source of the cDNA or gDNA that made up the material.

Original processing methods: Reference gene primers were amplified, and this amplification served to estimate nucleated cell counts. Profiled with immunoSEQ multiplex PCR; TCRdb holds only in-frame clones, not every one. The DNA was the basis for D and trimming; V, J and clone size are from that table. The sample carries over 250,000 clones, more than 80% recorded once. This CDR3 spans 13 amino acids. Germline V gives CDR1 MNHEY, CDR2 SVGAGI. V trimming: 5 bases; J trimming: 8 bases; junction bases outside the gene matches: 3. Enrolled during active infection, Seattle patients were then followed longitudinally.

The source is a woman aged 45 to 65 with COVID-19, enrolled during active disease. Specimen: peripheral blood. V gene TRBV6-5 combines with J gene TRBJ1-4, with TRBD1 matching over 9 bases. In DNA, the CDR3 is TGTGCCAGCAGTAGGACAGGGGTCGAAAAACTGTTTTTT. Translation: CASSRTGVEKLFF.